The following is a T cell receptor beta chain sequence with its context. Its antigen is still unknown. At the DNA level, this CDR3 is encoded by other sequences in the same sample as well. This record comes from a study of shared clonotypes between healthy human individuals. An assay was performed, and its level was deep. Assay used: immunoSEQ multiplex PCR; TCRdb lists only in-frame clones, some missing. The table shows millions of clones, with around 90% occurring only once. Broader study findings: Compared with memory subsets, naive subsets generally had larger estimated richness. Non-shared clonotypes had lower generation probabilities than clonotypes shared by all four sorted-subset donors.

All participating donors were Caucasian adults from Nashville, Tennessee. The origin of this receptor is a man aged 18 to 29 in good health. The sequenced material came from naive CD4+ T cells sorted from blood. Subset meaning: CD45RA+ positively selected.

In nucleotides, the CDR3 is TGTGCCAGCAGCGTAGCAAGCCACTCCTACGAGCAGTACTTC. Protein product: CASSVASHSYEQYF. The V and J genes are TRBV9 and TRBJ2-7; D call uncertain. In germline, CDR1 is SGDLS, CDR2 YYNGEE. The CDR3 length is 14 residues. V was trimmed by 0 bases and J by 0 bases, leaving 7 bases between them.